One and the same sample provided the 14 T cell receptor beta chains below, sequenced in a study of human T cells and chemical hapten exposure (dated by TCRdb to about 2021). The library was made by RACE. Sequencing was performed on a NextSeq 500. The raw public reads went through TCRdb reprocessing: fastp at Q25, MiXCR clone calling, in-frame beta chains kept. One record per CDR3 amino acid sequence lists the most common genes and DNA. The sample yields about 360,000 distinct CDR3 sequences; about 4.4% were counted once. The top ten clones comprise around 2% of the sample. Per the publication, the time point label means: patch test 1, 2 weeks after DPC sensitization. The treatment or condition label for this specimen denotes: therapeutic diphenylcyclopropenone sensitization with weekly scalp DPC. The sample in question was whole blood, obtained in connection with sensitization to the hapten diphenylcyclopropenone (DPC). All receptors derive from a woman aged 50 to 60 with alopecia areata. Some clones in this sample may be carry-over from other donors' samples.

This clonotype showed up just a few times. This sequence joins TRBV28 and TRBJ2-5, with D perhaps TRBD2 (6 bases). Trimming left V 2 bases short and J 0 bases short, with 10 bases between. The CDR3 extends over 15 amino acids. Germline assignment: CDR1 MDHEN and CDR2 SYDVKM. CDR3 in amino acids: CASSLLDYYQETQYF. The DNA of the CDR3 is TGTGCCAGCAGTTTACTGGACTATTACCAAGAGACCCAGTACTTC.

This clonotype was seen a few times. V and J are TRBV20-1 and TRBJ1-2; weak D call: TRBD1 (6 bases). Germline CDR1 DFQATT, CDR2 SNEGSKA (reference sequence). This CDR3 has 12 amino acids. CDR3 region: CRGEGGYYGYTF. CDR3 bases: TGCAGAGGCGAGGGGGGTTACTATGGCTACACCTTC.

This chain connects TRBV27 to TRBJ1-5; D is perhaps TRBD1 (6 bases). Germline V lookup: CDR1 MNHEY, CDR2 SMNVEV (reference sequence). This CDR3 region has 14 residues. Trimming took 4 bases from V and 6 from J, leaving 13 bases between them. This CDR3 reads CASSSHRAGQPQHF. CDR3 nucleotides: TGTGCCAGCAGTTCCCACAGGGCGGGTCAGCCCCAGCATTTT.

This clonotype was counted at least ten times. V and J are TRBV11-2 and TRBJ2-3; D gene unclear. V shed 4 bases and J shed 6 bases, with 14 bases lying between them. Germline CDR1 SGHAT, CDR2 FQNNGV. The CDR3 consists of 14 residues. CDR3 coding DNA: TGTGCCAGCAGCTCAGACGACCCGAGCGATACGCAGTATTTT. Residues: CASSSDDPSDTQYF.

This clonotype was recorded at least ten times. This chain links TRBV12-3 or TRBV12-4 with TRBJ1-2; D remains unclear. The V end was cut by 2 bases, the J end by 4 bases, with 8 bases between. This CDR3 comprises 13 residues. As DNA, the CDR3 is TGTGCCAGCAGTTTATCTATACTCTATGGCTACACCTTC. It codes for CASSLSILYGYTF.

This clonotype has a count of ten or more. This chain links TRBV7-9 with TRBJ1-5; maybe TRBD1 (5 bases). The CDR3 has 16 residues. CDR1 and CDR2 (germline): SEHNR, FQNEAQ (reference sequence). V lost 5 bases, J lost 8 bases, and 22 bases lay in between. The CDR3, as DNA: TGTGCCAGCAGCAGCATCATGGGGCCCCGGGCCGAGCCCCAGCATTTT. Translating it yields CASSSIMGPRAEPQHF.

This clonotype was recorded many times. The chain carries TRBV9 and TRBJ2-3, with D tentatively TRBD2 (6 bases). Germline V gene data show CDR1 as SGDLS and CDR2 as YYNGEE. V dropped 2 bases and J dropped 0 bases, with 13 bases sitting between them. This CDR3 comprises 16 residues. The CDR3 is CASSVRGLTSTDTQYF. The DNA for the CDR3 is TGTGCCAGCAGCGTCCGGGGGTTGACAAGCACAGATACGCAGTATTTT.

Ten or more counts support this clonotype. This chain uses TRBV20-1 with TRBJ2-1, with D hard to call. CDR3 length: 11 residues. The ends were cut back, 0 bases at V and 6 bases at J, with 3 bases in the middle. CDR1 is DFQATT, CDR2 SNEGSKA, per germline (reference sequence). The CDR3 DNA reads TGCAGTGCTAGAGATCCCAATGAGCAGTTCTTC. Translation: CSARDPNEQFF.

In this sample, this clonotype turned up many times. The genes are TRBV4-1 and TRBJ2-3; D is undetermined. Looked up from germline, CDR1 is MGHRA and CDR2 is YSYEKL. Trimming stripped 0 bases from V and 2 bases from J, with 9 bases between. The CDR3 is 15 amino acids. In nucleotides, the CDR3 is TGCGCCAGCAGCCAAGAGATCCGGTCCACAGATACGCAGTATTTT. Residues: CASSQEIRSTDTQYF.

This clonotype appeared a few times. The chain uses TRBV2 and TRBJ1-1; possibly TRBD1 for D (6 bases). In germline, CDR1 is SNHLY, CDR2 FYNNEI. The CDR3 runs 12 residues. Deletions cut 11 bases from V and 6 bases from J, with 16 bases between. In DNA form, the CDR3 reads TGTGCCGGTAACACAGGGTTGCCTGAAGCTTTCTTT. Translating it yields CAGNTGLPEAFF.

At least ten counts were recorded for this clonotype. The chain links TRBV6-6 to TRBJ1-1; D is possibly TRBD1 (6 bases). The germline CDR1 and CDR2 sequences are MNHNY and SVGAGI (reference sequence). The V end was cut by 1 base, the J end by 6 bases, with 12 bases between. The CDR3 contains 14 residues. CDR3 region: CASSYWGGSAEAFF. The CDR3 DNA is TGTGCCAGCAGTTACTGGGGGGGCTCCGCTGAAGCTTTCTTT.

This clonotype appeared many times. CDR3 coding DNA: TGTGCCAGCAGCTCGGGACGGACCTCGACCGGGGAGCTGTTTTTT. Its translation: CASSSGRTSTGELFF. J is TRBJ2-2 and V is TRBV7-3; D possibly matches TRBD1 or TRBD2 (5 bases each). V was pared by 4 bases and J by 5 bases, with 14 bases between. Germline CDR1 and CDR2: SGHTA and FQGTGA. The CDR3 totals 15 residues.

This clonotype was counted at least ten times. The chain employs TRBV27 and TRBJ1-5, with a weak D call TRBD1 (5 bases). Germline CDR1 MNHEY, CDR2 SMNVEV (reference sequence). There are 13 residues in the CDR3. Between the trimmed V and J ends, which lost 6 bases and 5 bases, there was a span of 11 bases. The chain's CDR3 is CASSHGAYQPQHF. CDR3 coding DNA: TGTGCCAGCAGCCACGGGGCCTATCAGCCCCAGCATTTT.

This clonotype showed up just a few times. The V gene is TRBV20-1, the J gene TRBJ2-7; 10 positions match TRBD1. The CDR3 runs to 17 residues. Germline lookup yields CDR1 DFQATT and CDR2 SNEGSKA (reference sequence). Trimming at V came to 1 base and at J to 1 base, leaving 10 bases not matched to a gene. CDR3 DNA sequence: TGCAGTGCTAGAGCCCCGTACCGGGACAGGGGTTCCTACGAGCAGTACTTC. It is translated as CSARAPYRDRGSYEQYF.